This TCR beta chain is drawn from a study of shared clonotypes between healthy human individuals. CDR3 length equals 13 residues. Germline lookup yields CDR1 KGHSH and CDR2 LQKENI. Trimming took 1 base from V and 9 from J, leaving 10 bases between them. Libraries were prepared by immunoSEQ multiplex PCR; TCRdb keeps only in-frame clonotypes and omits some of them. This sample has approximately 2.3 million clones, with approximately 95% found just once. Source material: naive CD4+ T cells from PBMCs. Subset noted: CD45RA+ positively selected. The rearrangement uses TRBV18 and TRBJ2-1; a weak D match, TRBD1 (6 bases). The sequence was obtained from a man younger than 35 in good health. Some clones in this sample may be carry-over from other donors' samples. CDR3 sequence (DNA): TGTGCCAGCTCACCACGGACAGAGGGTGAGCAGTTCTTC. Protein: CASSPRTEGEQFF.